This TCR beta chain was identified in a study of cytomegalovirus exposure and HLA in healthy donors. Separate from the approximately 670-subject first cohort, the roughly 120-subject validation cohort was the one that the donors belonged to. This clone appeared a single time. Its specificity is unknown. Germline assignment: CDR1 SGHTA and CDR2 FQGNSA. The length of the CDR3 is 15 residues. The ends lost 6 bases at V and 4 bases at J; junction bases unmatched: 11. Study results and caveats: Under in vitro conditions, three CMV-associated chains were confirmed as specific for CMV antigens. Rare sequences made up most TCRs, while some public TCRs were found in many donors.

Sequenced by immunoSEQ multiplex PCR; TCRdb stores in-frame clones only, minus some. The profile shows some 130,000 clones, around 80% of them singletons. The sequenced sample consisted of PBMCs. The receptor was derived from a man younger than 40 in good health and CMV-seropositive. This chain links TRBV7-2 with TRBJ2-7, with 8 bases lining up with TRBD1. In DNA form, the CDR3 reads TGTGCCAGCAGGTTAAACAGGGGGGCAGAGTACGAGCAGTACTTC. Translated: CASRLNRGAEYEQYF. Full variable domain (missing parts from reference TRBV7-2 and TRBJ2-7): GAGVSQSPSNKVTEKGKDVELRCDPISGHTALYWYRQSLGQGLEFLIYFQGNSAPDKSGLPSDRFSAERTGGSVSTLTIQRTQQEDSAVYLCASRLNRGAEYEQYFGPGTRLTVT.